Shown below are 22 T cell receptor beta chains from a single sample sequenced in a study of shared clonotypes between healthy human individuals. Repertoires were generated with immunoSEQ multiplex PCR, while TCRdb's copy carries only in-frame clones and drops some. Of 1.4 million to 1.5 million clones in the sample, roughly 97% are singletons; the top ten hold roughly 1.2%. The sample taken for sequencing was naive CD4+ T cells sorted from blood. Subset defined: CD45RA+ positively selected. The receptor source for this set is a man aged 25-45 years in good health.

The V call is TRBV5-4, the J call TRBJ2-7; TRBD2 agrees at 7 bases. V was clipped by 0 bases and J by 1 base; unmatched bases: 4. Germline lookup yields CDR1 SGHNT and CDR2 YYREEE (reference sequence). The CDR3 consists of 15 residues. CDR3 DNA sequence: TGTGCCAGCAGCTTGGATGCGGGACTATCCTACGAGCAGTACTTC. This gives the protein CASSLDAGLSYEQYF.

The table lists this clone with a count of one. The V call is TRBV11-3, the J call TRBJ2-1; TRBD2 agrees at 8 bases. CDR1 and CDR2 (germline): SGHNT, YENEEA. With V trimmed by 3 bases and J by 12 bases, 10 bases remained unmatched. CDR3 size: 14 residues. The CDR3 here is CASSLGRLAPWQFF. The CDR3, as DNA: TGTGCCAGCAGCTTGGGGAGACTAGCGCCTTGGCAGTTCTTC.

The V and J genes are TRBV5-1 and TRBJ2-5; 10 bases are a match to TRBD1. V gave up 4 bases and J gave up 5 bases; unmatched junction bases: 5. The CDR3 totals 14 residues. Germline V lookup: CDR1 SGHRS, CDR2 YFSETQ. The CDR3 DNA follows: TGCGCCAGCAGCCGGGACAGGGGAATTGAGACCCAGTACTTC. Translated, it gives CASSRDRGIETQYF. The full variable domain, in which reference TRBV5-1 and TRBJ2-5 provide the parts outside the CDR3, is KAGVTQTPRYLIKTRGQQVTLSCSPISGHRSVSWYQQTPGQGLQFLFEYFSETQRNKGNFPGRFSGRQFSNSRSEMNVSTLELGDSALYLCASSRDRGIETQYFGPGTRLLVL.

As DNA, the CDR3 is TGTGCCAGCAGTTACGGGGGTCAGAGCTCCTACGAGCAGTACTTC. Protein: CASSYGGQSSYEQYF. The chain carries TRBV6-6 and TRBJ2-7, with D perhaps matching TRBD1 or TRBD2 (5 bases each). Per the germline V gene, CDR1 is MNHNY and CDR2 is SVGAGI (reference sequence). With 2 bases removed from V and 0 bases from J, the gap between germline ends came to 11 bases. This CDR3 is 15 amino acids long.

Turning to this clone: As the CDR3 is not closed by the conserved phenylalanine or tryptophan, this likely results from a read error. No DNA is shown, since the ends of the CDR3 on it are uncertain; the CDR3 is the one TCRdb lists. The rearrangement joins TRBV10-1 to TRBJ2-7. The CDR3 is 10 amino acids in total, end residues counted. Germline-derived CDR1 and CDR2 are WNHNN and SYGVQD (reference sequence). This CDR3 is CASRGTPILY.

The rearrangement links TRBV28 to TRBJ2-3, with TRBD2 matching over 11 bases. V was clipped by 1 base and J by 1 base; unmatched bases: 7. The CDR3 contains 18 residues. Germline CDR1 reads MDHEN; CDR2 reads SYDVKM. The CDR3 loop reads CASSLFSGRAGRTDTQYF. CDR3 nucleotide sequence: TGTGCCAGCAGTTTATTTAGCGGGAGGGCCGGACGCACAGATACGCAGTATTTT.

CDR3 region: CATGQGGEQYF. The CDR3 DNA reads TGTGCCACCGGACAGGGTGGCGAGCAGTACTTC. The chain couples TRBV6-5 to TRBJ2-7, with 8 nucleotides matching TRBD1. Looked up from germline, CDR1 is MNHEY and CDR2 is SVGAGI. Unmatched junction bases numbered 5, after V lost 10 bases and J lost 6 bases. This CDR3 has 11 amino acids.

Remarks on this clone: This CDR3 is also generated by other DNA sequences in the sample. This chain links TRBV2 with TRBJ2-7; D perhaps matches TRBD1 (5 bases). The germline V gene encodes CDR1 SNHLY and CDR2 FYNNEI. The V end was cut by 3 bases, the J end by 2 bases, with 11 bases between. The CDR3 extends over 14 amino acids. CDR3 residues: CASSEQGTTYEQYF. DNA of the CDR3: TGTGCCAGCAGTGAGCAGGGCACTACCTACGAGCAGTACTTC.

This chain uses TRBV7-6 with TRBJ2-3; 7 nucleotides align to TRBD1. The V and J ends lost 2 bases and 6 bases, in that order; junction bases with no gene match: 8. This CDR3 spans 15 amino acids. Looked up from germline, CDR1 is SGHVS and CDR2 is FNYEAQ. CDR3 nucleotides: TGTGCCAGCAGCTTACTACCGGACAGGCCCGATACGCAGTATTTT. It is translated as CASSLLPDRPDTQYF.

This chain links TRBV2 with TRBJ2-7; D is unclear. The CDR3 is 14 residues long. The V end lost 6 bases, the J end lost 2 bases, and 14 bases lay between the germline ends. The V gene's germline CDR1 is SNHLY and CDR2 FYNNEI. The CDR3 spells CASRGARSPYEQYF. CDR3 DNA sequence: TGTGCCAGCAGGGGCGCTAGATCACCCTACGAGCAGTACTTC.

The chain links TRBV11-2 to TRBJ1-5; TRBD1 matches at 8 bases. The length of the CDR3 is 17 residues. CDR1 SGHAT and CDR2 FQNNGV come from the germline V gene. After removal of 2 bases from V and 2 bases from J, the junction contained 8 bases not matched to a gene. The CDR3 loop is CASSLYPTGAGNQPQHF. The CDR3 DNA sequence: TGTGCCAGCAGCTTATATCCGACAGGGGCGGGCAATCAGCCCCAGCATTTT.

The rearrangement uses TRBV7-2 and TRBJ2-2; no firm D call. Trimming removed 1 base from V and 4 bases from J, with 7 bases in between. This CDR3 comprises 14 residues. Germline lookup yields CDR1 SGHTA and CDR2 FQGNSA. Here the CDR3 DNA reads TGTGCCAGCAGCTTAGAGTTTGCCACCGGGGAGCTGTTTTTT. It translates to CASSLEFATGELFF. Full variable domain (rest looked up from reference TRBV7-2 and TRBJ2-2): GAGVSQSPSNKVTEKGKDVELRCDPISGHTALYWYRQSLGQGLEFLIYFQGNSAPDKSGLPSDRFSAERTGGSVSTLTIQRTQQEDSAVYLCASSLEFATGELFFGEGSRLTVL.

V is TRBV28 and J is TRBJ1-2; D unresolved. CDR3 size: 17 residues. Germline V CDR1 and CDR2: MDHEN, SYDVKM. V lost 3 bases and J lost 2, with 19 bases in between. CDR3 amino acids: CASSLSGGAPPNYGYTF. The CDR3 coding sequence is TGTGCCAGCAGTTTGTCCGGCGGCGCGCCACCAAACTATGGCTACACCTTC.

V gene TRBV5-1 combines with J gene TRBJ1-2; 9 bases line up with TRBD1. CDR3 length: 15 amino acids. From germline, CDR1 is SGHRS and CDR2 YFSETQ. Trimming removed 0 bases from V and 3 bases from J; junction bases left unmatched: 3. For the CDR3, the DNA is TGCGCCAGCAGCTTGGGGACAGGGGAAGACTATGGCTACACCTTC. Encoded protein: CASSLGTGEDYGYTF.

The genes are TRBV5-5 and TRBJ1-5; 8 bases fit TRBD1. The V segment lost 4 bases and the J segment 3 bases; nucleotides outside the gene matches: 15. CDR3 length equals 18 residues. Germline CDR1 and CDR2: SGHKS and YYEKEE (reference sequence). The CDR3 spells CASSHVPPRTGNNQPQHF. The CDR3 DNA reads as TGTGCCAGCAGCCACGTACCTCCGAGGACAGGGAACAATCAGCCCCAGCATTTT.

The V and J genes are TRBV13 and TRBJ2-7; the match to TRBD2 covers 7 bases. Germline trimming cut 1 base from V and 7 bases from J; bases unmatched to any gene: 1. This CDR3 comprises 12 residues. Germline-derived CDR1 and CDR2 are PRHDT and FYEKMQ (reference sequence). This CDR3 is CASSLAGGEQYF. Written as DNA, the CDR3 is TGTGCCAGCAGCTTAGCCGGGGGGGAGCAGTACTTC.

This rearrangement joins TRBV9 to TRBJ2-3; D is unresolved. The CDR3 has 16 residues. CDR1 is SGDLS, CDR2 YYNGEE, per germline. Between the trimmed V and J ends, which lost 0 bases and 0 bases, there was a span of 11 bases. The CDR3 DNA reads TGTGCCAGCAGCGTAGGTTTGGTACCTAGCACAGATACGCAGTATTTT. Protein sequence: CASSVGLVPSTDTQYF.

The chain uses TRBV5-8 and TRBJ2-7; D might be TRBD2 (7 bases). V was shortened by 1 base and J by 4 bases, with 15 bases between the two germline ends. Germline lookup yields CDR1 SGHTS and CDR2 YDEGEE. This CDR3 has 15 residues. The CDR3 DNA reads TGTGCCAGCAGCTTGTTTACGGGGGGCTCGTACGAGCAGTACTTC. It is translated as CASSLFTGGSYEQYF.

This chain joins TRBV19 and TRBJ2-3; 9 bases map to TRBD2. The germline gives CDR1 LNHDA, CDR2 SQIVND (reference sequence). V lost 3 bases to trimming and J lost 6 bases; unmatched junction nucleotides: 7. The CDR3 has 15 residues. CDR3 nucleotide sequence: TGTGCCAGTAGTATTAGAAAACTAGCGGGTGATACGCAGTATTTT. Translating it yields CASSIRKLAGDTQYF. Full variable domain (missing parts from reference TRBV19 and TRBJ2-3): DGGITQSPKYLFRKEGQNVTLSCEQNLNHDAMYWYRQDPGQGLRLIYYSQIVNDFQKGDIAEGYSVSREKKESFPLTVTSAQKNPTAFYLCASSIRKLAGDTQYFGPGTRLTVL.

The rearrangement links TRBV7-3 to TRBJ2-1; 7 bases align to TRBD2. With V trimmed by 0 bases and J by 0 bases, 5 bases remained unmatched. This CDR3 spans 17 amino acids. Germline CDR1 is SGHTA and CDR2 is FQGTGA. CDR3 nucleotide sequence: TGTGCCAGCAGCTTAACTAGCGGGCAGAGCTCCTACAATGAGCAGTTCTTC. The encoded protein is CASSLTSGQSSYNEQFF.

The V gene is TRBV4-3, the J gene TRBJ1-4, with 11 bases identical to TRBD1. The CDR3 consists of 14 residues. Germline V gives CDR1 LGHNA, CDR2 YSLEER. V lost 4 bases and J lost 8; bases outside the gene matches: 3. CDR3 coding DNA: TGCGCCAGCAGCCCGGACAGGGGGCGGGAAAAACTGTTTTTT. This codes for CASSPDRGREKLFF.

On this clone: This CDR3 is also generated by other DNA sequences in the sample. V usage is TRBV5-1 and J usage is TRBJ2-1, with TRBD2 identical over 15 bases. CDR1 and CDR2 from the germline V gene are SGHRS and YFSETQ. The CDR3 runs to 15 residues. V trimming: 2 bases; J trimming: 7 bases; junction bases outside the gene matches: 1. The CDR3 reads CASSLGLAGGNEQFF. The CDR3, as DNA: TGCGCCAGCAGCTTAGGACTAGCGGGAGGGAATGAGCAGTTCTTC.